Shown below are 2 T cell receptor beta chains from a single sample sequenced in a study of blood T cell repertoires in COVID-19. Here immunoSEQ multiplex PCR was the method, and the copy in TCRdb shows in-frame clones only, minus some. The sample contains about 81,000 clones, 88% of which appear only once. Sample: peripheral blood. These receptors were obtained from a man between 65 and 85 years old with acute or convalescent COVID-19.

This chain's CDR3 is CASSLEGQGKQYF. CDR3 DNA: TGCGCCAGCAGCTTGGAGGGACAGGGAAAACAGTACTTC. V usage is TRBV5-1 and J usage is TRBJ2-7, with 9 bases lining up with TRBD1. J was trimmed by 10 bases and V by 0 bases; bases with no gene match: 5. This CDR3 spans 13 amino acids. CDR1 and CDR2 (germline): SGHRS, YFSETQ. The full variable domain, rest sourced from reference TRBV5-1 and TRBJ2-7, is KAGVTQTPRYLIKTRGQQVTLSCSPISGHRSVSWYQQTPGQGLQFLFEYFSETQRNKGNFPGRFSGRQFSNSRSEMNVSTLELGDSALYLCASSLEGQGKQYFGPGTRLTVT.

For the CDR3, the DNA is TGTGCCAGCTCCCTGGCTAGCGGAAACAATGAGCAGTTCTTC. It codes for CASSLASGNNEQFF. The chain uses TRBV18 and TRBJ2-1, with 7 positions matching TRBD2. This CDR3 contains 14 residues. The junction had 7 bases not matched to a gene; V was cut back by 6 bases and J by 5 bases. Per germline, CDR1 KGHSH and CDR2 LQKENI. The variable domain in full, with the rest retrieved from reference TRBV18 and TRBJ2-1, is NAGVMQNPRHLVRRRGQEARLRCSPMKGHSHVYWYRQLPEEGLKFMVYLQKENIIDESGMPKERFSAEFPKEGPSILRIQQVVRGDSAAYFCASSLASGNNEQFFGPGTRLTVL.